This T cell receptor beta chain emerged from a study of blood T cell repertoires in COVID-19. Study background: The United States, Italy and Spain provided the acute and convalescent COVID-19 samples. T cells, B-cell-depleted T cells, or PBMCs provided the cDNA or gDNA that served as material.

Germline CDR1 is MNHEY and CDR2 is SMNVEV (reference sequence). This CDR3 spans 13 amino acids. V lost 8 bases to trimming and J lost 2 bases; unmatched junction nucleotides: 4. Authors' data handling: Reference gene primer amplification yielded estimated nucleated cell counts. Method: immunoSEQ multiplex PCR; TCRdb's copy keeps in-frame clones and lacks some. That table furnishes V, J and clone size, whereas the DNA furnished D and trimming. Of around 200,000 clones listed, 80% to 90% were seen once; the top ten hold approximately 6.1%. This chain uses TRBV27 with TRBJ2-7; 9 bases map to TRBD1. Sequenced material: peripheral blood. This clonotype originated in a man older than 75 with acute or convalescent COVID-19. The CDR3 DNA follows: TGTGCCAGCCGAAGGACAGGGGCCTACGAGCAGTACTTC. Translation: CASRRTGAYEQYF.